Below are 26 T cell receptor beta chains sequenced from a single sample in a study of CD4 T cells in relation to SARS-CoV-2 and coronaviruses (dated by TCRdb to about 2021). CD4+ T cells from unexposed donors were collected before the COVID-19 pandemic (2011-2018). Following 10 days of culture, the EasySep CD4+ T cell isolation kit was used to isolate CD4+ T cells. Which antigens these TCRs recognize remains unknown. Library prep was done by the immunoSEQ multiplex PCR assay. In its TCRdb copy, this immuneACCESS table keeps in-frame sequences only and misses some clones. Where compared with another copy, unresolved V genes explain less than half of these, and the others have no known cause. The sample table records about 26,000 clones; roughly 73% of these occur just once. About 22% of the sample is taken by the ten largest. The sample consisted of CD4+ T cells from PBMCs, cultured in vitro. The receptors were gathered from a human donor in good health.

The chain couples TRBV7-3 to TRBJ2-2; possibly TRBD1 for D (6 bases). Trimming took 4 bases from V and 1 from J, leaving 10 bases between them. This CDR3 spans 15 amino acids. From germline, CDR1 is SGHTA and CDR2 FQGTGA. The CDR3 DNA sequence: TGTGCCAGCAGCTCCAGGACAGAGAACACCGGGGAGCTGTTTTTT. The encoded protein is CASSSRTENTGELFF.

V usage is TRBV6-5 and J usage is TRBJ2-1, with 11 bases fitting TRBD2. CDR1 and CDR2 (germline): MNHEY, SVGAGI. The length of the CDR3 is 15 residues. Germline trimming cut 7 bases from V and 5 bases from J; bases unmatched to any gene: 7. DNA for the CDR3: TGTGCCAGCACCCACCTAGCGGGAGGTAACAATGAGCAGTTCTTC. It is translated as CASTHLAGGNNEQFF.

The V gene is TRBV14, the J gene TRBJ2-5; D possibly corresponds to TRBD1 (5 bases). The CDR3 sequence is 13 residues long. V lost 5 bases and J 5 bases, leaving 12 bases between the germline ends. From germline, CDR1 is SGHDN and CDR2 FVKESK. This chain's CDR3 is CASSGVWGETQYF. The CDR3 DNA is TGTGCCAGCAGCGGCGTCTGGGGCGAGACCCAGTACTTC.

V is TRBV29-1 and J is TRBJ2-1; weak D call: TRBD2 (5 bases). The germline V gene encodes CDR1 SQVTM and CDR2 ANQGSEA. This CDR3 spans 13 amino acids. V lost 7 bases and J lost 5, with 15 bases in between. The CDR3 spells CSGGQLENNEQFF. In DNA, the CDR3 is TGCAGCGGGGGTCAACTAGAAAACAATGAGCAGTTCTTC.

The chain combines TRBV5-4 with TRBJ1-2; 8 bases match TRBD1. Germline V CDR1 and CDR2: SGHNT, YYREEE (reference sequence). Trimming at V came to 4 bases and at J to 6 bases, leaving 5 bases not matched to a gene. The CDR3 sequence is 13 residues long. The CDR3 region is CASSTRTGNGYTF. CDR3 nucleotides: TGTGCCAGCAGCACACGGACAGGGAATGGCTACACCTTC.

The chain has TRBV29-1 and TRBJ2-3, with 14 positions matching TRBD2. The germline gives CDR1 SQVTM, CDR2 ANQGSEA. After removal of 8 bases from V and 5 bases from J, the junction contained 12 bases not matched to a gene. The CDR3 totals 16 residues. CDR3 DNA sequence: TGCAGCTATAACGCACCGGGACTAGCGGGAGTAGATACGCAGTATTTT. Its translation: CSYNAPGLAGVDTQYF.

V and J are TRBV14 and TRBJ2-7, with TRBD2 matching 10 bases. The V gene end was trimmed by 0 bases and the J gene end by 3 bases; junction bases not matched to a gene: 2. CDR1 is SGHDN, CDR2 FVKESK, per germline. The CDR3 is 15 amino acids. As DNA, the CDR3 is TGTGCCAGCAGCCAAGATTTAGCGGGAGGCTACGAGCAGTACTTC. The encoded protein is CASSQDLAGGYEQYF.

The chain links TRBV9 to TRBJ1-3; perhaps TRBD1 as D (5 bases). V was trimmed by 0 bases and J by 3 bases, leaving 13 bases between them. The CDR3 is made up of 16 amino acids. Germline CDR1 reads SGDLS; CDR2 reads YYNGEE. The CDR3 here is CASSVGGAAVGNTIYF. The CDR3 nucleotides are TGTGCCAGCAGCGTAGGGGGCGCCGCTGTTGGAAACACCATATATTTT. The full variable domain, in which reference TRBV9 and TRBJ1-3 provide the parts outside the CDR3, is DSGVTQTPKHLITATGQRVTLRCSPRSGDLSVYWYQQSLDQGLQFLIQYYNGEERAKGNILERFSAQQFPDLHSELNLSSLELGDSALYFCASSVGGAAVGNTIYFGEGSWLTVV.

As regards this clone: Other DNA sequences from this sample encode an identical CDR3 as well. The chain recombines TRBV5-1 with TRBJ1-2; D is uncertain. CDR3 size: 13 residues. In germline, CDR1 is SGHRS, CDR2 YFSETQ. Trimming shortened V by 0 bases and J by 7 bases, and 10 bases separated the two germline ends. The CDR3 DNA reads as TGCGCCAGCAGCTTGGTAGGAAAAGGTGGCTACACCTTC. Translated, it gives CASSLVGKGGYTF.

V is TRBV18 and J is TRBJ1-1, with 8 bases identical to TRBD1. With 0 bases clipped from V and 2 bases from J, the junction kept 5 bases outside the gene matches. This CDR3 is 16 amino acids long. Germline values: CDR1 KGHSH, CDR2 LQKENI. CDR3 amino acids: CASSPPRRGHNTEAFF. The CDR3 nucleotides are TGTGCCAGCTCACCACCGCGCAGGGGGCATAACACTGAAGCTTTCTTT.

The chain links TRBV4-1 to TRBJ2-1, with TRBD1 matching 8 bases. Trimming at V came to 1 base and at J to 5 bases, leaving 1 base not matched to a gene. This CDR3 has 14 residues. Looked up from germline, CDR1 is MGHRA and CDR2 is YSYEKL. The DNA of the CDR3 is TGCGCCAGCAGCCAAGCACAGGGGGACAATGAGCAGTTCTTC. It specifies CASSQAQGDNEQFF.

The V and J genes are TRBV5-1 and TRBJ2-7; D is unresolved. CDR3 length equals 15 residues. Germline-derived CDR1 and CDR2 are SGHRS and YFSETQ. Between the trimmed V and J ends, which lost 1 base and 0 bases, there was a span of 11 bases. The CDR3 region has the DNA TGCGCCAGCAGCTTGATGGTAAGCAGCTCCTACGAGCAGTACTTC. Protein product: CASSLMVSSSYEQYF. Based on the CDR3 plus reference TRBV5-1 and TRBJ2-7, the full variable domain is KAGVTQTPRYLIKTRGQQVTLSCSPISGHRSVSWYQQTPGQGLQFLFEYFSETQRNKGNFPGRFSGRQFSNSRSEMNVSTLELGDSALYLCASSLMVSSSYEQYFGPGTRLTVT.

This rearrangement joins TRBV6-6 to TRBJ2-7; the D gene is possibly TRBD1 (5 bases). Germline assignment: CDR1 MNHNY and CDR2 SVGAGI (reference sequence). V was cut by 5 bases and J by 0 bases, with 14 bases left in between. The CDR3 is made up of 15 amino acids. The chain's CDR3 is CASSPDRSNSYEQYF. For the CDR3, the DNA is TGTGCCAGCAGTCCCGACAGATCTAACTCCTACGAGCAGTACTTC.

The chain combines TRBV19 with TRBJ2-6; D not certain. The V and J ends lost 10 bases and 3 bases respectively, with 10 bases between them. Germline values: CDR1 LNHDA, CDR2 SQIVND (reference sequence). The CDR3 length is 13 residues. The chain's CDR3 is CAKPRRGANVLTF. For the CDR3, the DNA is TGTGCCAAGCCACGACGTGGGGCCAACGTCCTGACTTTC.

V and J are TRBV4-2 and TRBJ1-1; TRBD1 is a possible D gene (5 bases). Germline CDR1 reads LGHNA; CDR2 reads YNFKEQ. The length of the CDR3 is 14 residues. The germline V and J ends were trimmed by 3 bases and 0 bases, with 8 bases remaining between them. CDR3 DNA: TGTGCCAGCAGCCACGGGACGGTGAACACTGAAGCTTTCTTT. Residues: CASSHGTVNTEAFF.

V gene TRBV11-1 combines with J gene TRBJ2-7; D is unresolved. This CDR3 is built from 13 residues. The V end lost 2 bases, the J end lost 3 bases, and 8 bases lay between the germline ends. CDR1 and CDR2 from the germline V gene are SGHAT and FQDESV (reference sequence). This CDR3 reads CASSLFGNYEQYF. The CDR3 bases are TGTGCCAGCAGCTTATTTGGAAACTACGAGCAGTACTTC.

The chain combines TRBV7-8 with TRBJ2-5; D may be TRBD1 (6 bases). V was clipped by 1 base and J by 3 bases, with 6 bases between them. The germline V gene has CDR1 SGHVS and CDR2 FQNEAQ. The CDR3 length is 13 residues. The CDR3 nucleotides read TGTGCCAGCAGCTTAGACAGGGAAGAGACCCAGTACTTC. As protein: CASSLDREETQYF.

V gene TRBV7-3 combines with J gene TRBJ2-3; perhaps TRBD2 as D (6 bases). V lost 5 bases, J lost 5 bases, and 11 bases lay in between. Per germline, CDR1 SGHTA and CDR2 FQGTGA. This CDR3 has 13 amino acids. The CDR3 DNA reads as TGTGCCAGCAGCGCACAGGAGGGAGATACGCAGTATTTT. The encoded protein is CASSAQEGDTQYF.

This sequence joins TRBV19 and TRBJ2-4; 7 bases fit TRBD2. Germline CDR1 reads LNHDA; CDR2 reads SQIVND (reference sequence). With 3 bases clipped from V and 6 bases from J, the junction kept 8 bases outside the gene matches. The length of the CDR3 is 15 residues. CDR3 residues: CASSMGGEVGNIQYF. The CDR3 nucleotides read TGTGCCAGTAGTATGGGAGGGGAGGTGGGAAACATTCAGTACTTC.

The chain recombines TRBV19 with TRBJ1-2; D remains ambiguous. The V end was cut by 3 bases, the J end by 2 bases, with 10 bases between. The germline gives CDR1 LNHDA, CDR2 SQIVND (reference sequence). This CDR3 contains 14 residues. The CDR3 DNA sequence: TGTGCCAGTAGTATCGACCGCCTCAACTATGGCTACACCTTC. It codes for CASSIDRLNYGYTF.

This chain connects TRBV5-4 to TRBJ2-1, with 8 bases lining up with TRBD1. V dropped 0 bases and J dropped 7; count of bases not matched to a gene: 6. This CDR3 region has 15 residues. CDR1 is SGHNT and CDR2 is YYREEE in the germline V gene (reference sequence). The DNA for the CDR3 is TGTGCCAGCAGCTTGGCAGGGGGCGCGATTAATGAGCAGTTCTTC. Translation gives CASSLAGGAINEQFF. Complete variable domain (other parts from reference TRBV5-4 and TRBJ2-1): ETGVTQSPTHLIKTRGQQVTLRCSSQSGHNTVSWYQQALGQGPQFIFQYYREEENGRGNFPPRFSGLQFPNYSSELNVNALELDDSALYLCASSLAGGAINEQFFGPGTRLTVL.

In nucleotides, the CDR3 is TGTGCCAGCGTATGGGAACCGTCCACAGATACGCAGTATTTT. It translates to CASVWEPSTDTQYF. This sequence joins TRBV2 and TRBJ2-3; no clear D gene. V shed 8 bases and J shed 2 bases, with 14 bases lying between them. This CDR3 has 14 residues. The germline V gene has CDR1 SNHLY and CDR2 FYNNEI.

The gene calls are TRBV6-1 and TRBJ1-5, with D uncertain. The V end lost 1 base, the J end lost 0 bases, and 10 bases lay between the germline ends. Germline V gene lookup returns CDR1 MNHNS and CDR2 SASEGT. The CDR3 length is 16 residues. DNA of the CDR3: TGTGCCAGCAGTGAAGGGGTCCAGATTAGCAATCAGCCCCAGCATTTT. This codes for CASSEGVQISNQPQHF.

The chain uses TRBV4-1 and TRBJ1-3; D is uncertain. V lost 0 bases and J lost 4, with 10 bases in between. This CDR3 is 15 amino acids long. The germline V gene encodes CDR1 MGHRA and CDR2 YSYEKL. The chain's CDR3 is CASSQEQRGGNTIYF. CDR3 DNA: TGCGCCAGCAGCCAAGAGCAACGCGGAGGAAACACCATATATTTT.

The chain employs TRBV10-3 and TRBJ1-1; no clear D. CDR3 length equals 12 residues. Germline assignment: CDR1 ENHRY and CDR2 SYGVKD. Trimming cost V 4 bases and J 5 bases, with 8 bases left between them. The CDR3: CAISVGETEAFF. In nucleotides, the CDR3 is TGTGCCATCAGTGTGGGAGAGACTGAAGCTTTCTTT.

The chain joins TRBV10-3 to TRBJ2-1; 10 bases match TRBD1. CDR3 length: 16 amino acids. The trim removed 2 bases at V and 3 bases at J, leaving 4 bases unmatched. Per germline, CDR1 ENHRY and CDR2 SYGVKD. In DNA form, the CDR3 reads TGTGCCATCAGTGAGCGGGACAGGGGAAACTACAATGAGCAGTTCTTC. Its translation: CAISERDRGNYNEQFF.